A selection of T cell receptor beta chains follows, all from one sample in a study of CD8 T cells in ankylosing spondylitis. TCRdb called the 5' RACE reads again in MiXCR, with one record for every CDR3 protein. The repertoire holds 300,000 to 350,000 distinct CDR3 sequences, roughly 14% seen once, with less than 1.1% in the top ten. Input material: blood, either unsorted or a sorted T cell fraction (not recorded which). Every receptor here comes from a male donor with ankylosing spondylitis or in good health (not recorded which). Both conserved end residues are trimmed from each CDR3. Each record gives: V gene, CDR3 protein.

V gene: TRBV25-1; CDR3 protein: ASSGGGGWANTEAF
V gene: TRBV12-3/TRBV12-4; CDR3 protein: ASSDPTGLINYGYT
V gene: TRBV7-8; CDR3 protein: ASSLGTLDTEAF
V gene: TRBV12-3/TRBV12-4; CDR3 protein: ASRGLAGMAGELF
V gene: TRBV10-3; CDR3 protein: AISGSGTDTYNEQF
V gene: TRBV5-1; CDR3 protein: ASTWTENTEAF
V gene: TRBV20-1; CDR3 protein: SATPTSGRAGDNEQF
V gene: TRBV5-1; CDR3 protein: ASSLGPRLNYGYT
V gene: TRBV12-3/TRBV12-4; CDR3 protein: ASSLESYEQY
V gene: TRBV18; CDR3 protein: ASSSGQGWVETQY
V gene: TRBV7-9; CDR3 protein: ASSQLAGRLNEQF
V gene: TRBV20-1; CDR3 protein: SARATNRSGSSYEQY
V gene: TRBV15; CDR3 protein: ATSTSGKRTDTQY
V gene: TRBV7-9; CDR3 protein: ASGSRGQETQY
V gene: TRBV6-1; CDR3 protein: ASSEPTDPSYNEQF
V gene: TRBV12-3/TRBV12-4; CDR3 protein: ASRPSTGLYEQY
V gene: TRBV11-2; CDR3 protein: ASSLAQREAGELF
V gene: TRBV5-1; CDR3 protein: ASSSGDTDTQY
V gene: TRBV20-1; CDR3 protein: SAREVTSGSNYEQY
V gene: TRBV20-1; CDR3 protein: SAKVSSNEKLF
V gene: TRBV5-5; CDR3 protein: ASFRGDRGTGELF
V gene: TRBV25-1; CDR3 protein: ASSRPTGTANTGELF
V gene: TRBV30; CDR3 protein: AWSETLGAEQY
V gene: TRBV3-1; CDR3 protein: ASSLQGSGFTGEQF
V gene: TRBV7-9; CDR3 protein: ASSFGRGLNTEAF
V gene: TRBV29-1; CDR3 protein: STATGANEKLF
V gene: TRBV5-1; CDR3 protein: ASSWAGTGSGELF
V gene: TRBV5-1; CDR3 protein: ASSRQGSAEGEQY
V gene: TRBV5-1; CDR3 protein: ASSRDRAHEKLF
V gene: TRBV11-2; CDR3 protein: ASSWTGATYEQY
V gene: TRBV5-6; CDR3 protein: ASSEAGLAVYEQY
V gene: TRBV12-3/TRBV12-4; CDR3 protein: ASSSSQGKAREQY
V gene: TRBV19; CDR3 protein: ASSSSHTDTQY
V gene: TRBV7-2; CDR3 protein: ASSPLSGGGEQY
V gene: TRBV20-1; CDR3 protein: SATTALGYNEQF
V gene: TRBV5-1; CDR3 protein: ASSLVTGFPDTQY